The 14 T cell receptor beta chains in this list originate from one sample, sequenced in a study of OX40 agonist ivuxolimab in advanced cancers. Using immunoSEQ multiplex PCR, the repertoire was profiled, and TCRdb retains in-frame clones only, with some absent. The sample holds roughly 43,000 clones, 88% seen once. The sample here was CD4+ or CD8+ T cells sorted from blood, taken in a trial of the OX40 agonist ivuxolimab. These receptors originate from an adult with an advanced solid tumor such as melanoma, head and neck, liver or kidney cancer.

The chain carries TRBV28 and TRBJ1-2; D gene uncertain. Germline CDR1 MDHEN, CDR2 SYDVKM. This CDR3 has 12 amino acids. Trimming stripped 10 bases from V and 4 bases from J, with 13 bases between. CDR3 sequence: CATGLRAYGYTF. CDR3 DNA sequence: TGTGCCACCGGTTTGAGGGCCTATGGCTACACCTTC.

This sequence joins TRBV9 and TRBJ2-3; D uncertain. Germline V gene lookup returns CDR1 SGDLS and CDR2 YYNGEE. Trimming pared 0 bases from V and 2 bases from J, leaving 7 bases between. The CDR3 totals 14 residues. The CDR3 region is CASSVGSTTDTQYF. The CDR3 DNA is TGTGCCAGCAGCGTAGGGTCGACCACAGATACGCAGTATTTT.

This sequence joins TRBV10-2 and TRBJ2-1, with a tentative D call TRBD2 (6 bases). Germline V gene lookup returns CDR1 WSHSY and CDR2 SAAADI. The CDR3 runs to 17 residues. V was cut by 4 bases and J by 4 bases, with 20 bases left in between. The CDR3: CASSVSGSSLGYNEQFF. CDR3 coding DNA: TGCGCCAGCAGTGTTAGCGGAAGTTCCTTAGGGTACAATGAGCAGTTCTTC.

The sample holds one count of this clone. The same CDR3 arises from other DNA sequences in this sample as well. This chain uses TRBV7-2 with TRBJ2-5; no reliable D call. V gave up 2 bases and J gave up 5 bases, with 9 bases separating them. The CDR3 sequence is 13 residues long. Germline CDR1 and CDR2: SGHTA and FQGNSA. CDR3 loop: CASSLSLGETQYF. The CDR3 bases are TGTGCCAGCAGCTTATCTCTGGGGGAGACCCAGTACTTC. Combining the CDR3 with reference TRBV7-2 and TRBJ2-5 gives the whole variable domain GAGVSQSPSNKVTEKGKDVELRCDPISGHTALYWYRQSLGQGLEFLIYFQGNSAPDKSGLPSDRFSAERTGGSVSTLTIQRTQQEDSAVYLCASSLSLGETQYFGPGTRLLVL.

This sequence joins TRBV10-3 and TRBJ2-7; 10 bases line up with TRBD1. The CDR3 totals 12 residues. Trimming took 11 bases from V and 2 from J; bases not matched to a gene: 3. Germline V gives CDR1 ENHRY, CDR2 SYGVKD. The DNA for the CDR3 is TGTGCCGTCGGACAGGGGGCCTACGAGCAGTACTTC. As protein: CAVGQGAYEQYF.

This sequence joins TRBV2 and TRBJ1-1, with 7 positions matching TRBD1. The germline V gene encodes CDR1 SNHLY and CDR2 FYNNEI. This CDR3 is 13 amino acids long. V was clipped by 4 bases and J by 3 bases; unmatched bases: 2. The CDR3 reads CASSAQGYTEAFF. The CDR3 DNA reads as TGTGCCAGCAGTGCACAGGGGTACACTGAAGCTTTCTTT.

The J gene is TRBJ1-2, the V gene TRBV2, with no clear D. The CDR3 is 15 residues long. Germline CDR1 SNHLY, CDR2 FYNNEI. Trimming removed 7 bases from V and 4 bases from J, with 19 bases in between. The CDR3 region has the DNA TGTGCCAGCAAACTGGAGGGCGGCACTCTCTATGGCTACACCTTC. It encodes CASKLEGGTLYGYTF. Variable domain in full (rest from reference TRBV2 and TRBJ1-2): EPEVTQTPSHQVTQMGQEVILRCVPISNHLYFYWYRQILGQKVEFLVSFYNNEISEKSEIFDDQFSVERPDGSNFTLKIRSTKLEDSAMYFCASKLEGGTLYGYTFGSGTRLTVV.

CDR3 loop: CASSPNRVGLTEAFF. For the CDR3, the DNA is TGTGCCAGCAGCCCAAACAGGGTAGGTCTCACTGAAGCTTTCTTT. V is TRBV13 and J is TRBJ1-1; possibly TRBD1 for D (6 bases). Germline loops: CDR1 PRHDT, CDR2 FYEKMQ (reference sequence). Trimming shortened V by 5 bases and J by 4 bases, and 17 bases separated the two germline ends. The CDR3 contains 15 residues.

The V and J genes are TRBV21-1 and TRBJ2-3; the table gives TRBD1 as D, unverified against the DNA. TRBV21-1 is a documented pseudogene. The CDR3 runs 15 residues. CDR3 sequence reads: CASSKADRGPDTQYF. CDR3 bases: TGTGCCAGCAGCAAAGCCGACAGGGGGCCTGATACGCAGTATTTT.

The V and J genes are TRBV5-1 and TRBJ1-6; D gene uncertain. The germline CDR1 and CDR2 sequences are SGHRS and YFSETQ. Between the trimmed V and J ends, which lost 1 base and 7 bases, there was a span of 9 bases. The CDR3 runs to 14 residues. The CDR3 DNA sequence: TGCGCCAGCAGCTTGTTAGGTGGCAATTCACCCCTCCACTTT. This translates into CASSLLGGNSPLHF.

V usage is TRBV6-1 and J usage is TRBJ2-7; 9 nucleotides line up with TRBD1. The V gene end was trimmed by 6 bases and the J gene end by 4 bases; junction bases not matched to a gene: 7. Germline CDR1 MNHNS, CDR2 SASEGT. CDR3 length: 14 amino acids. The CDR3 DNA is TGTGCCAGCAGGGACAGGGGAATGGCTTACGAGCAGTACTTC. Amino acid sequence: CASRDRGMAYEQYF.

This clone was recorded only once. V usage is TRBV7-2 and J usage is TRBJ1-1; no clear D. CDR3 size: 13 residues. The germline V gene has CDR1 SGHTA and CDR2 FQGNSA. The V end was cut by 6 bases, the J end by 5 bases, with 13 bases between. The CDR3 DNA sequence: TGTGCCAGCAGATTCACGGGAGGGACTGAAGCTTTCTTT. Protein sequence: CASRFTGGTEAFF.

CDR3 amino acids: CASNPSGSLRGYTF. The CDR3 nucleotides read TGTGCCAGCAATCCTTCGGGGTCTCTCCGGGGCTACACCTTC. V is TRBV5-4 and J is TRBJ1-2; no definite D call. The CDR3 runs to 14 residues. CDR1 and CDR2 (germline): SGHNT, YYREEE (reference sequence). V was trimmed by 6 bases and J by 8 bases, leaving 20 bases between them.

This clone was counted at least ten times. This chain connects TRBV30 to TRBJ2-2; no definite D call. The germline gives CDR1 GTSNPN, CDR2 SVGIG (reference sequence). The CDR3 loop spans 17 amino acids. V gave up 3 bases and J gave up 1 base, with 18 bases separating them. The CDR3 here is CAWRRVIYPLNTGELFF. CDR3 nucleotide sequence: TGTGCCTGGAGACGGGTGATCTATCCTCTGAACACCGGGGAGCTGTTTTTT.